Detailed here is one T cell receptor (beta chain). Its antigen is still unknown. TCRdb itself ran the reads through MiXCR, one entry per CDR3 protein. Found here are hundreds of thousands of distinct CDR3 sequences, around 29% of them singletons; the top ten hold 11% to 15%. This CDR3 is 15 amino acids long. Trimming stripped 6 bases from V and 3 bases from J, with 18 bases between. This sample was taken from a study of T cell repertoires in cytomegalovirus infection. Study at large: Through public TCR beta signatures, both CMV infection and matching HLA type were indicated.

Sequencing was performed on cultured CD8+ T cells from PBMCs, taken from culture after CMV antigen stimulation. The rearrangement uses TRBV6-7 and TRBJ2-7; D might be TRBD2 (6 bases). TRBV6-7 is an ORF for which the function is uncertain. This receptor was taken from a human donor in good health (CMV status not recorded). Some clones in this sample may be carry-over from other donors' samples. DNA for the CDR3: TGTGCCAGCAGAGGACGCCCAGGGAGGATCTACGAGCAGTACTTC. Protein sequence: CASRGRPGRIYEQYF.